This T cell receptor beta chain was sequenced for a study of T-cell memory formation after mild COVID-19. Study conclusions and caveats: CD4+ contracting clones were found mainly in CM and EM, and CD8+ ones in EMRA. Some clones that responded turned up in pre-infection memory, which suggests that cross-reactive memory joined in.

This clonotype was counted ten times or more. Antigen specificity is unknown. One entry per CDR3 protein results from TCRdb running MiXCR on the 5' RACE reads. The data hold fewer than 35,000 distinct CDR3 sequences, with about 16% observed a single time. Deletions cut 6 bases from V and 3 bases from J, with 9 bases between. CDR1 KGHSH and CDR2 LQKENI come from the germline V gene. CDR3 length: 12 residues. This receptor was taken from an adult who had mild COVID-19 (a few samples of this study predate the infection). Cell type and time point are not known. This rearrangement joins TRBV18 to TRBJ2-7, with a possible D match to TRBD1 (5 bases). The specimen sequenced was PBMCs or a T cell subset sorted from them (not recorded which). CDR3 protein: CASSLQDYEQYF. Here the CDR3 DNA reads TGTGCCAGCTCTCTACAGGACTACGAGCAGTACTTC. Looking up the rest from reference TRBV18 and TRBJ2-7 gives the full variable domain: NAGVMQNPRHLVRRRGQEARLRCSPMKGHSHVYWYRQLPEEGLKFMVYLQKENIIDESGMPKERFSAEFPKEGPSILRIQQVVRGDSAAYFCASSLQDYEQYFGPGTRLTVT.